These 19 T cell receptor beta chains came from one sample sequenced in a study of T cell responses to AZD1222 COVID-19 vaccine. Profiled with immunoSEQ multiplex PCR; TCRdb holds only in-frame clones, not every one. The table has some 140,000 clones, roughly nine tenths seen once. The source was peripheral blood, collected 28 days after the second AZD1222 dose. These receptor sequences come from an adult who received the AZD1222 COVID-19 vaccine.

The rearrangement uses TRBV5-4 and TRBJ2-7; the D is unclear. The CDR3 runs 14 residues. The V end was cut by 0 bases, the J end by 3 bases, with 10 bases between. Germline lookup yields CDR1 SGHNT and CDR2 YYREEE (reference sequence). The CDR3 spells CASSLVPGIYEQYF. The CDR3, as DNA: TGTGCCAGCAGCTTGGTTCCAGGTATCTACGAGCAGTACTTC.

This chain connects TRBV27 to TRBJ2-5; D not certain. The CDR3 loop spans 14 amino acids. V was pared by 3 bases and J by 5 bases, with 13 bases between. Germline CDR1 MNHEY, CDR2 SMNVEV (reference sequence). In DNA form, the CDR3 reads TGTGCCAGCAGTTTCGTGGCAGCCCATGAGACCCAGTACTTC. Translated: CASSFVAAHETQYF.

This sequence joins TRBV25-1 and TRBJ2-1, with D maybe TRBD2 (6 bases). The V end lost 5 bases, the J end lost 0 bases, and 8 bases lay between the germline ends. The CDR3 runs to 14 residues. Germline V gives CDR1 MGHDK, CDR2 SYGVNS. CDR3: CASSRGSSYNEQFF. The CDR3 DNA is TGTGCCAGCAGTCGGGGGAGCTCCTACAATGAGCAGTTCTTC.

In DNA, the CDR3 is TGTGCCAGCAGAAAGGCGGAAGAAAAACTGTTTTTT. Translated: CASRKAEEKLFF. The chain couples TRBV4-2 to TRBJ1-4; D is ambiguous. This CDR3 has 12 amino acids. V was cut by 6 bases and J by 8 bases, with 10 bases left in between. The germline gives CDR1 LGHNA, CDR2 YNFKEQ.

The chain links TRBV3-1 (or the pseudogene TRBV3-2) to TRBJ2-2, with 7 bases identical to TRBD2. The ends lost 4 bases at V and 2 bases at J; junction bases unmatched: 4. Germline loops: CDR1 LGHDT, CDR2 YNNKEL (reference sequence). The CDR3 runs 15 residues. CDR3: CASSLGGSNTGELFF. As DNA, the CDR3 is TGTGCCAGCAGCCTCGGCGGGAGTAACACCGGGGAGCTGTTTTTT.

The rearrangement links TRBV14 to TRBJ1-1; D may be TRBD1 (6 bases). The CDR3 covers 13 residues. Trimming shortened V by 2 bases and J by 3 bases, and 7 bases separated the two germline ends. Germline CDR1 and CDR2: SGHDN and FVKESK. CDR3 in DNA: TGTGCCAGCAGCCAATACAGGGACACTGAAGCTTTCTTT. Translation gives CASSQYRDTEAFF.

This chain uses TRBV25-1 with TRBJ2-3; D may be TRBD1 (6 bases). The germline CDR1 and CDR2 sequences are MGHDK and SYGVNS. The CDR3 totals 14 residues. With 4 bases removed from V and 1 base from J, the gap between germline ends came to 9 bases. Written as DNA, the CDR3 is TGTGCCAGCAGTGCGTGGACAGGCACAGATACGCAGTATTTT. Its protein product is CASSAWTGTDTQYF.

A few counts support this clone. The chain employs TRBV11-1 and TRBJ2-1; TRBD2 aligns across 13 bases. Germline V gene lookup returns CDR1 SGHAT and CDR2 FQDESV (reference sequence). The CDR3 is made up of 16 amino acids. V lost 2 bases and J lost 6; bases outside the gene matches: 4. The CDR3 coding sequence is TGTGCCAGCAGCTTAAGAACTAGCGGGAGGGCCAATGAGCAGTTCTTC. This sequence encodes CASSLRTSGRANEQFF.

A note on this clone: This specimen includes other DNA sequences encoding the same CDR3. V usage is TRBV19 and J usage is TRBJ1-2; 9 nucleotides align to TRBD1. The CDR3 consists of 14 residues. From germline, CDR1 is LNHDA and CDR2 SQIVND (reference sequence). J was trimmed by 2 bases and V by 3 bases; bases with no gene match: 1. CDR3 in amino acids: CASSMGQGNYGYTF. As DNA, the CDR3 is TGTGCCAGTAGTATGGGACAGGGAAACTATGGCTACACCTTC.

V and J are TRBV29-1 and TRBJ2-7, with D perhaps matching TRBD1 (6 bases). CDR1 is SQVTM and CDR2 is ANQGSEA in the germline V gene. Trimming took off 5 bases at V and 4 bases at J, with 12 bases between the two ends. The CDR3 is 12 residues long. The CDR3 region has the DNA TGCAGCGTTTCCGGGACACAATACGAGCAGTACTTC. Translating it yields CSVSGTQYEQYF.

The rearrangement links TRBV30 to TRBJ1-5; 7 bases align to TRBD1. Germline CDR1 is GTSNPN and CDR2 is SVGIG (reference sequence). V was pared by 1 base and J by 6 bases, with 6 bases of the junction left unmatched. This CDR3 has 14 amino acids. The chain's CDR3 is CAWSELTGRQPQHF. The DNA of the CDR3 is TGTGCCTGGAGTGAACTGACAGGGCGTCAGCCCCAGCATTTT.

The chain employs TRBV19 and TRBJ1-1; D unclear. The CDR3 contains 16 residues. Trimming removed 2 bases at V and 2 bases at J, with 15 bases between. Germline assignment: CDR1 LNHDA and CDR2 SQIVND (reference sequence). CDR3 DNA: TGTGCCAGTAGTATATCCTCCCTCAGGAGTAACACTGAAGCTTTCTTT. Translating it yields CASSISSLRSNTEAFF.

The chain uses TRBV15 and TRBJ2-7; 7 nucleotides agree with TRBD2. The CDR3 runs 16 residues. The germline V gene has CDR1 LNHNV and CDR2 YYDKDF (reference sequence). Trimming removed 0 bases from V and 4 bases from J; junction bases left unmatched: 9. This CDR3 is CATSREEGGQGYEQYF. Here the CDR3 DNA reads TGTGCCACCAGCAGAGAGGAGGGAGGGCAGGGTTACGAGCAGTACTTC.

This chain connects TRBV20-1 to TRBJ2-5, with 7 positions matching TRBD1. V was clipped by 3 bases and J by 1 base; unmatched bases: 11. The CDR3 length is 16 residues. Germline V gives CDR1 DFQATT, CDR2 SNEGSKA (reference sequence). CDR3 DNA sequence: TGCAGTGCTAGTGGGAGTGGCAGGGGGTTCCAAGAGACCCAGTACTTC. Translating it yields CSASGSGRGFQETQYF.

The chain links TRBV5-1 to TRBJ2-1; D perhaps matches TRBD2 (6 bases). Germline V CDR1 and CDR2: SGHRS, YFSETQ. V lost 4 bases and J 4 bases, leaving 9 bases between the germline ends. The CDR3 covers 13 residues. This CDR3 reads CASSPLAYNEQFF. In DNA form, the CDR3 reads TGCGCCAGCAGCCCACTAGCATACAATGAGCAGTTCTTC. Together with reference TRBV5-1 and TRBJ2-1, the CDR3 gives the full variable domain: KAGVTQTPRYLIKTRGQQVTLSCSPISGHRSVSWYQQTPGQGLQFLFEYFSETQRNKGNFPGRFSGRQFSNSRSEMNVSTLELGDSALYLCASSPLAYNEQFFGPGTRLTVL.

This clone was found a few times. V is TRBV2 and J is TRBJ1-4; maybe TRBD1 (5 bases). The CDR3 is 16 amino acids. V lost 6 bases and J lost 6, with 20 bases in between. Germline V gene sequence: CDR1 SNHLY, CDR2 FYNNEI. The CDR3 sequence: CASRPTGGKRYEKLFF. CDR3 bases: TGTGCCAGCAGACCGACGGGGGGTAAACGGTATGAAAAACTGTTTTTT.

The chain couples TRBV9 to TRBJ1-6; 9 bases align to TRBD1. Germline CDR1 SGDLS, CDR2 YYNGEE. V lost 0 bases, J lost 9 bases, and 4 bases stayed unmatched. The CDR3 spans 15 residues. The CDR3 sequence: CASSVEDRGGSPLHF. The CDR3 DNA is TGTGCCAGCAGCGTAGAGGACAGGGGAGGTTCACCCCTCCACTTT.

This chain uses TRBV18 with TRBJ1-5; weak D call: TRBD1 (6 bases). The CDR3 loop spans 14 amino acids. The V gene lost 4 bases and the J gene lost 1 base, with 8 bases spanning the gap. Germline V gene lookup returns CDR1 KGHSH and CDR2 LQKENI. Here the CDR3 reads CASSHRESNQPQHF. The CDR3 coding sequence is TGTGCCAGCTCACACAGGGAAAGCAATCAGCCCCAGCATTTT.

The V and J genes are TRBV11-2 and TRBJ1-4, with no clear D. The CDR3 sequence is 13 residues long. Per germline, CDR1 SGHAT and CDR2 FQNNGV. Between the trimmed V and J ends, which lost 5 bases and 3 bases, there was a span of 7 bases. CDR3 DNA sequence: TGTGCCAGCAGCCCGGGAGCTAATGAAAAACTGTTTTTT. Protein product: CASSPGANEKLFF.